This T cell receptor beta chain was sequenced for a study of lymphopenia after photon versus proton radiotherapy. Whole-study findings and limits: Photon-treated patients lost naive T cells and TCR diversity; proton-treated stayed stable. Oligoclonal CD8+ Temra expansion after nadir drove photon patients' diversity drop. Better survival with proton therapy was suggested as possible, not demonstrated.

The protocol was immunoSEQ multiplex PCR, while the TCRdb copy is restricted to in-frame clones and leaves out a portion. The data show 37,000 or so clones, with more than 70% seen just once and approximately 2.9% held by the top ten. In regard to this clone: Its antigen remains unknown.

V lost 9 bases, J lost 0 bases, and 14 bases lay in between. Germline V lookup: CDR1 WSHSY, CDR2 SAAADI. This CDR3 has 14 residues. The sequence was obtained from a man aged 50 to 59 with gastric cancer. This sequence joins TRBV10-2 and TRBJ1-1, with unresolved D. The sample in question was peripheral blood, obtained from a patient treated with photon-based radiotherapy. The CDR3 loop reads CASSSLLVNTEAFF. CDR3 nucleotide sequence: TGCGCCAGTAGTTCCCTCTTGGTGAACACTGAAGCTTTCTTT.